A selection of T cell receptor beta chains follows, all from one sample in a study of shared clonotypes between healthy human individuals. Assay: immunoSEQ multiplex PCR; the TCRdb copy retains only in-frame clones and omits some. The data contain millions of clones, 85% to 95% of them seen just once; the ten biggest clones take up 0.13%. The sequencing input was naive CD4+ T cells sorted from blood. The receptors stem from a man aged 18 to 29 in good health. The CDR3 runs from the conserved cysteine through the conserved F or W. D genes are given only for firm matches.

TRBV7-9	TRBJ2-7	TRBD2	CASSLADPGLAYYF
TRBV6-5	TRBJ1-6	TRBD1	CASRTTGQAPSPLHF
TRBV19	TRBJ2-5	TRBD2	CASSIFGLAGQETQYF
TRBV18	TRBJ2-1	-	CASSRGVGDSYNEQFF
TRBV7-2	TRBJ1-1	-	CASSLIYTEAFF
TRBV19	TRBJ2-3	TRBD2	CASSTSGTTDTQYF
TRBV7-3	TRBJ2-4	-	CASSEEDNNIQYF
TRBV30	TRBJ1-6	-	CAWMTGPNSPLHF
TRBV9	TRBJ2-3	-	CASSPRTLLGTDTQYF
TRBV6-4	TRBJ2-3	-	CASSDGGTTSTDTQYF
TRBV5-1	TRBJ1-1	-	CASSSEWNTEAFF
TRBV10-1	TRBJ2-1	-	CASSVGHEQFF